This T cell receptor (beta chain) was recovered during a study of long-term antiretroviral therapy in people with HIV. V lost 8 bases and J lost 0; bases outside the gene matches: 8. Per the germline V gene, CDR1 is SQVTM and CDR2 is ANQGSEA. The CDR3 length is 14 residues. For this clone: As yet, its antigen is unknown.

Study results and limitations: HIV repertoires spanned tighter CDR3 length ranges than controls did. ART preceded a rise in diversity that nonetheless stayed lower than in transplant donor controls.

A v3.0 immunoSEQ assay was performed at survey level. TCRdb keeps only in-frame clones here, not all; method: immunoSEQ multiplex PCR. This sample has 25,000 to 35,000 clones; around 86% occur once, and the top ten carry 13% to 15%. Every one of the donors gave at least one pre-ART PBMC sample and at least two post-ART PBMC samples. The TCR sequence derives from a man in his forties or fifties with HIV. This specimen was unsorted PBMCs, taken 2.9 years after starting antiretroviral therapy. The chain carries TRBV29-1 and TRBJ2-3; TRBD1 matches 7 bases. CDR3 amino acids: CSLKQGSSTDTQYF. The CDR3 DNA sequence: TGCAGCCTCAAACAGGGGTCTAGCACAGATACGCAGTATTTT.